This T cell receptor beta chain was identified during a study of T cell responses to AZD1222 COVID-19 vaccine. Study-level results: Spike-specific TCR breadth and depth grew following two AZD1222 doses. Across spike, vaccine-associated CD4 TCRs were found, dominant at 160-218 and 743-854. Among spike-specific TCRs, nearly half reportedly target unmutated variant regions. Donors were mostly white British, more females; clonal diversity possibly underestimated.

Points on this clone: The antigen is unknown.

The germline gives CDR1 SGDLS, CDR2 YYNGEE. The CDR3 contains 15 residues. V was pared by 0 bases and J by 10 bases, with 14 bases between. Sequencing used immunoSEQ multiplex PCR; TCRdb keeps in-frame clones, though not all of them. Of 200,000 or so clones listed, about 90% are singletons. Sequencing was performed on peripheral blood, taken on day 0 of AZD1222 vaccination. The chain is built from TRBV9 and TRBJ1-6; D gene ambiguous. This TCR was sampled from an adult in good health. DNA for the CDR3: TGTGCCAGCAGCGTAGGGACTGTAGGCGCCTCACCCCTCCACTTT. Translated: CASSVGTVGASPLHF.